Listed below are T cell receptor beta chains from one sample, sequenced in a study of shared clonotypes between healthy human individuals. The data were produced by immunoSEQ multiplex PCR, yet TCRdb's version contains in-frame clones alone and is incomplete. The sample lists about 2 million clones; roughly 95% were seen once. Sequencing was performed on naive CD8+ T cells sorted from blood. The receptor set was obtained from a man aged 18-30 years in good health. The CDR3 runs from the conserved cysteine through the conserved F or W. The order of the fields is V gene, D gene, J gene, clone size, CDR3 length, CDR3 protein, CDR3 DNA. A D gene is named only where the DNA matches it firmly. For some rows the clone size is stated as once, few or many, or as a class when expanded; others skip it.

V gene: TRBV6-5
D gene: TRBD1
J gene: TRBJ1-6
clone size: -
CDR3 length: 15
CDR3 protein: CASSDRDPYNSPLHF
CDR3 DNA: TGTGCCAGCAGCGACAGGGACCCATATAATTCACCCCTCCACTTT

V gene: TRBV4-3
D gene: TRBD1
J gene: TRBJ2-7
clone size: -
CDR3 length: 16
CDR3 protein: CASSSGTTGIDYEQYF
CDR3 DNA: TGCGCCAGCAGCTCGGGAACGACAGGGATTGACTACGAGCAGTACTTC

V gene: TRBV11-2
D gene: -
J gene: TRBJ2-7
clone size: -
CDR3 length: 14
CDR3 protein: CASSHGAGSYEQYF
CDR3 DNA: TGTGCCAGCAGCCACGGGGCAGGCTCCTACGAGCAGTACTTC

V gene: TRBV6-6
D gene: -
J gene: TRBJ2-7
clone size: -
CDR3 length: 13
CDR3 protein: CASTHQGGIEQYF
CDR3 DNA: TGTGCCAGCACTCACCAGGGCGGGATCGAGCAGTACTTC

V gene: TRBV15
D gene: -
J gene: TRBJ2-4
clone size: -
CDR3 length: 13
CDR3 protein: CATMGENKNIQYF
CDR3 DNA: TGTGCCACCATGGGGGAAAACAAAAACATTCAGTACTTC

V gene: TRBV6-1
D gene: TRBD1
J gene: TRBJ1-3
clone size: -
CDR3 length: 16
CDR3 protein: CASSELFTGEVNTIYF
CDR3 DNA: TGTGCCAGCAGTGAGCTATTTACAGGGGAAGTAAACACCATATATTTT

V gene: TRBV2
D gene: -
J gene: TRBJ1-5
clone size: -
CDR3 length: 16
CDR3 protein: CASSEAPAGENQPQHF
CDR3 DNA: TGTGCCAGCAGTGAAGCGCCAGCGGGGGAGAATCAGCCCCAGCATTTT

V gene: TRBV15
D gene: -
J gene: TRBJ2-7
clone size: -
CDR3 length: 14
CDR3 protein: CATSREASSYEQYF
CDR3 DNA: TGTGCCACCAGCAGAGAAGCCAGCTCCTACGAGCAGTACTTC

V gene: TRBV27
D gene: -
J gene: TRBJ1-4
clone size: -
CDR3 length: 15
CDR3 protein: CASRGASLYNEKLFF
CDR3 DNA: TGTGCCAGCAGAGGAGCGTCCTTATACAATGAAAAACTGTTTTTT

V gene: TRBV7-2
D gene: TRBD1
J gene: TRBJ2-1
clone size: -
CDR3 length: 15
CDR3 protein: CASSPTGGAYNEQFF
CDR3 DNA: TGTGCCAGCAGCCCGACAGGGGGCGCCTACAATGAGCAGTTCTTC

V gene: TRBV5-4
D gene: -
J gene: TRBJ2-7
clone size: -
CDR3 length: 14
CDR3 protein: CASSSNPQGNEQYF
CDR3 DNA: TGTGCCAGCAGCTCAAACCCTCAGGGCAACGAGCAGTACTTC

V gene: TRBV6-5
D gene: -
J gene: TRBJ2-1
clone size: -
CDR3 length: 14
CDR3 protein: CASRGGYSGNEQFF
CDR3 DNA: TGTGCCAGCAGAGGGGGATATTCGGGAAATGAGCAGTTCTTC

V gene: TRBV7-9
D gene: -
J gene: TRBJ1-5
clone size: -
CDR3 length: 15
CDR3 protein: CASSLNVGREQPQHF
CDR3 DNA: TGTGCCAGCAGCTTAAATGTGGGCAGGGAACAGCCCCAGCATTTT

V gene: TRBV9
D gene: TRBD1
J gene: TRBJ2-7
clone size: -
CDR3 length: 13
CDR3 protein: CASSVAGGGEQYF
CDR3 DNA: TGTGCCAGCAGCGTAGCAGGGGGCGGAGAGCAGTACTTC

V gene: TRBV2
D gene: -
J gene: TRBJ2-2
clone size: -
CDR3 length: 14
CDR3 protein: CASSEAGGTGELFF
CDR3 DNA: TGTGCCAGCAGTGAAGCTGGAGGGACCGGGGAGCTGTTTTTT

V gene: TRBV7-2
D gene: TRBD2
J gene: TRBJ2-1
clone size: -
CDR3 length: 16
CDR3 protein: CASSPRTSGIYNEQFF
CDR3 DNA: TGTGCCAGCAGCCCGCGGACTAGCGGGATCTACAATGAGCAGTTCTTC

V gene: TRBV29-1
D gene: TRBD1
J gene: TRBJ2-7
clone size: -
CDR3 length: 13
CDR3 protein: CSVFGQGSHEQYF
CDR3 DNA: TGCAGCGTTTTCGGACAGGGCTCCCACGAGCAGTACTTC

V gene: TRBV6-1
D gene: -
J gene: TRBJ2-1
clone size: -
CDR3 length: 16
CDR3 protein: CASSENSPVPYNEQFF
CDR3 DNA: TGTGCCAGCAGTGAAAATTCTCCCGTGCCCTACAATGAGCAGTTCTTC

V gene: TRBV13
D gene: -
J gene: TRBJ2-7
clone size: -
CDR3 length: 14
CDR3 protein: CASSTPPGDGEQYF
CDR3 DNA: TGTGCCAGCAGCACGCCACCGGGAGACGGCGAGCAGTACTTC

V gene: TRBV6-6
D gene: -
J gene: TRBJ1-4
clone size: -
CDR3 length: 14
CDR3 protein: CASSYRATNEKLFF
CDR3 DNA: TGTGCCAGCAGTTACCGGGCAACTAATGAAAAACTGTTTTTT

V gene: TRBV29-1
D gene: -
J gene: TRBJ1-2
clone size: -
CDR3 length: 11
CDR3 protein: CSVEGTDGYTF
CDR3 DNA: TGCAGCGTTGAAGGGACGGATGGCTACACCTTC

V gene: TRBV4-1
D gene: -
J gene: TRBJ1-6
clone size: -
CDR3 length: 16
CDR3 protein: CASSLDPSAPNSPLHF
CDR3 DNA: TGCGCCAGCAGCCTAGACCCGTCAGCGCCCAATTCACCCCTCCACTTT

V gene: TRBV5-4
D gene: TRBD2
J gene: TRBJ2-1
clone size: -
CDR3 length: 16
CDR3 protein: CASSLYAGTRYNEQFF
CDR3 DNA: TGTGCCAGCAGCTTGTACGCCGGGACTAGATACAATGAGCAGTTCTTC

V gene: TRBV28
D gene: TRBD1
J gene: TRBJ1-6
clone size: -
CDR3 length: 13
CDR3 protein: CASADRDNSPLHF
CDR3 DNA: TGTGCCAGCGCGGACAGGGATAATTCACCCCTCCACTTT

V gene: TRBV7-7
D gene: -
J gene: TRBJ1-4
clone size: -
CDR3 length: 14
CDR3 protein: CASSLPLGEEKLFF
CDR3 DNA: TGTGCTAGCAGCTTACCGTTGGGGGAAGAAAAACTGTTTTTT

V gene: TRBV6-5
D gene: -
J gene: TRBJ2-5
clone size: once
CDR3 length: 13
CDR3 protein: CASRPGMIETQYF
CDR3 DNA: TGTGCCAGCAGGCCGGGGATGATAGAGACCCAGTACTTC

V gene: TRBV6-5
D gene: -
J gene: TRBJ1-1
clone size: once
CDR3 length: 16
CDR3 protein: CASSYSVPTDNTEAFF
CDR3 DNA: TGTGCCAGCAGTTACTCCGTACCGACAGACAACACTGAAGCTTTCTTT

V gene: TRBV6-1
D gene: -
J gene: TRBJ1-2
clone size: once
CDR3 length: 11
CDR3 protein: CASGRVDGYTF
CDR3 DNA: TGTGCCAGCGGGAGGGTGGATGGCTACACCTTC

V gene: TRBV15
D gene: TRBD1
J gene: TRBJ2-7
clone size: -
CDR3 length: 12
CDR3 protein: CATGDSSYEQYF
CDR3 DNA: TGTGCCACAGGGGACAGCTCCTACGAGCAGTACTTC

V gene: TRBV30
D gene: -
J gene: TRBJ1-4
clone size: -
CDR3 length: 13
CDR3 protein: CAWSPTGNEKLFF
CDR3 DNA: TGTGCCTGGAGTCCAACCGGGAATGAAAAACTGTTTTTT

V gene: TRBV2
D gene: -
J gene: TRBJ1-2
clone size: -
CDR3 length: 15
CDR3 protein: CASSESRGDDYGYTF
CDR3 DNA: TGTGCCAGCAGTGAAAGCAGGGGAGATGACTATGGCTACACCTTC

V gene: TRBV30
D gene: TRBD1
J gene: TRBJ1-4
clone size: -
CDR3 length: 17
CDR3 protein: CAWSVFETGVSFEKLFF
CDR3 DNA: TGTGCCTGGAGTGTCTTTGAGACAGGGGTTAGTTTTGAAAAACTGTTTTTT

V gene: TRBV19
D gene: -
J gene: TRBJ2-2
clone size: -
CDR3 length: 14
CDR3 protein: CASSIGANTGELFF
CDR3 DNA: TGTGCCAGTAGTATAGGCGCGAACACCGGGGAGCTGTTTTTT

V gene: TRBV29-1
D gene: TRBD1
J gene: TRBJ2-7
clone size: -
CDR3 length: 13
CDR3 protein: CSVAGTGGGEQYF
CDR3 DNA: TGCAGCGTCGCCGGGACAGGGGGCGGCGAGCAGTACTTC

V gene: TRBV5-1
D gene: -
J gene: TRBJ2-7
clone size: once
CDR3 length: 15
CDR3 protein: CASSLEASVAYEQYF
CDR3 DNA: TGCGCCAGCAGCTTGGAGGCTAGCGTTGCCTACGAGCAGTACTTC

V gene: TRBV11-1
D gene: -
J gene: TRBJ2-7
clone size: -
CDR3 length: 15
CDR3 protein: CASSYTGISSYEQYF
CDR3 DNA: TGTGCCAGCAGCTACACAGGAATTAGCTCCTACGAGCAGTACTTC

V gene: TRBV9
D gene: -
J gene: TRBJ2-7
clone size: -
CDR3 length: 16
CDR3 protein: CASSVAANPLSYEQYF
CDR3 DNA: TGTGCCAGCAGCGTAGCTGCTAATCCCCTCTCCTACGAGCAGTACTTC